These 24 T cell receptor beta chains share one sample of origin, sequenced in a study of CD8+ T cells in alopecia areata. RNA extraction and reverse transcription yielded cDNA as sequencing template. TCRdb's copy holds only in-frame clones and misses some; the assay was immunoSEQ multiplex PCR. The table has about 250,000 clones, roughly 69% seen once. Specimen: CD4+ T cells sorted from blood, collected at week 0. These receptors all stem from a human donor with alopecia areata.

This clone was observed a handful of times. This chain uses TRBV29-1 with TRBJ1-4; D remains unclear. Germline V gene lookup returns CDR1 SQVTM and CDR2 ANQGSEA. The CDR3 spans 12 residues. V shed 0 bases and J shed 7 bases, with 6 bases lying between them. The CDR3 nucleotides read TGCAGCGTTGAAGATCGGAGTGAAAAACTGTTTTTT. Its protein product is CSVEDRSEKLFF.

A remark on this clone: A read error may produce the germline difference seen at one junction end. The V call is TRBV7-2, the J call TRBJ2-2; D is tentatively TRBD1 or TRBD2 (7 bases each). The CDR3 is 18 amino acids. Per the germline V gene, CDR1 is SGHTA and CDR2 is FQGNSA. The CDR3 DNA follows: TGCGCCAGCAGCCACGCATTAGCGGGCAGGGGGGGCACCGGGGAGCTGTTTTTT. It is translated as CASSHALAGRGGTGELFF.

The CDR3 is CSVGQAGGSDEQFF. Here the CDR3 DNA reads TGCAGCGTTGGACAGGCGGGAGGAAGCGATGAGCAGTTCTTC. The V call is TRBV29-1, the J call TRBJ2-1; 8 bases match TRBD2. The CDR3 is 14 residues long. CDR1 SQVTM and CDR2 ANQGSEA come from the germline V gene. Trimming took 4 bases from V and 8 from J; bases not matched to a gene: 10.

The gene calls are TRBV15 and TRBJ2-5, with D perhaps matching TRBD1 (6 bases). V dropped 1 base and J dropped 0 bases, with 15 bases sitting between them. The length of the CDR3 is 17 residues. Germline loops: CDR1 LNHNV, CDR2 YYDKDF (reference sequence). CDR3 in DNA: TGTGCCACCAGCAGAGGGACAGCCAAATCGTACCAAGAGACCCAGTACTTC. Protein: CATSRGTAKSYQETQYF.

This chain joins TRBV2 and TRBJ2-1; D call uncertain. The CDR3 consists of 11 residues. The V gene lost 6 bases and the J gene lost 2 bases, with 2 bases spanning the gap. Germline V gene sequence: CDR1 SNHLY, CDR2 FYNNEI. The CDR3 DNA follows: TGTGCCAGCAGAACCTACAATGAGCAGTTCTTC. Its translation: CASRTYNEQFF.

V is TRBV10-2 and J is TRBJ1-2; D is uncertain. CDR1 and CDR2 (germline): WSHSY, SAAADI. Trimming removed 2 bases at V and 6 bases at J, with 13 bases between. This CDR3 is 14 amino acids long. The CDR3 here is CASSEGPTFDGYTF. The CDR3 DNA sequence: TGCGCCAGCAGTGAGGGACCTACTTTCGATGGCTACACCTTC.

The chain carries TRBV6-5 and TRBJ2-7; TRBD1 is a possible D gene (6 bases). The CDR3 runs 14 residues. Between the trimmed V and J ends, which lost 2 bases and 1 base, there was a span of 9 bases. Germline CDR1 and CDR2: MNHEY and SVGAGI. Here the CDR3 DNA reads TGTGCCAGCAGTTACGCCGGACAGTCCTACGAGCAGTACTTC. This gives the protein CASSYAGQSYEQYF.

V is TRBV29-1 and J is TRBJ2-5; the D gene is possibly TRBD2 (7 bases). V lost 6 bases and J 4 bases, leaving 21 bases between the germline ends. The length of the CDR3 is 15 residues. In germline, CDR1 is SQVTM, CDR2 ANQGSEA. The CDR3 sequence: CSVDTPGGRGETQYF. The CDR3 region has the DNA TGCAGCGTGGACACCCCGGGAGGCAGGGGAGAGACCCAGTACTTC.

This chain joins TRBV29-1 and TRBJ1-2, with 11 bases aligning to TRBD1. The germline CDR1 and CDR2 sequences are SQVTM and ANQGSEA. J gave up 5 bases and V 4 bases, and 3 bases lay outside the gene matches. This CDR3 spans 13 amino acids. The CDR3 region is CSVAGTGGYGYTF. The DNA of the CDR3 is TGCAGCGTTGCCGGGACAGGGGGTTATGGCTACACCTTC.

The V gene is TRBV25-1, the J gene TRBJ2-4, with 8 bases identical to TRBD1. V shed 5 bases and J 6 bases; nucleotides not matched to a gene: 3. This CDR3 has 13 amino acids. CDR1 is MGHDK and CDR2 is SYGVNS in the germline V gene. This CDR3 reads CASSQGAGNIQYF. CDR3 DNA sequence: TGTGCCAGCAGTCAGGGGGCCGGAAACATTCAGTACTTC.

This clone showed up just a few times. The rearrangement joins TRBV29-1 to TRBJ2-1; TRBD1 or TRBD2 may be the D gene (5 bases each). The V gene's germline CDR1 is SQVTM and CDR2 ANQGSEA. This CDR3 has 11 amino acids. The CDR3 loop reads CRGVSYNEQFF. As DNA, the CDR3 is TGCAGGGGGGTCTCCTACAATGAGCAGTTCTTC.

The J gene is TRBJ2-2, the V gene TRBV5-1, with unresolved D. CDR1 SGHRS and CDR2 YFSETQ come from the germline V gene. V lost 2 bases to trimming and J lost 0 bases, with 8 bases between them. This CDR3 comprises 15 residues. CDR3: CASSFRAPNTGELFF. In DNA form, the CDR3 reads TGCGCCAGCAGCTTCCGGGCCCCGAACACCGGGGAGCTGTTTTTT.

This clone was seen only a few times. This chain links TRBV4-2 with TRBJ1-2; the D gene is possibly TRBD1 (5 bases). The V end lost 0 bases, the J end lost 4 bases, and 12 bases lay between the germline ends. This CDR3 is 15 amino acids long. Germline V gene data show CDR1 as LGHNA and CDR2 as YNFKEQ. The CDR3 spells CASSQDLDSSYGYTF. The CDR3 coding sequence is TGTGCCAGCAGCCAAGATCTTGACAGCTCCTATGGCTACACCTTC.

This chain connects TRBV9 to TRBJ1-2; no firm D call. Trimming pared 6 bases from V and 4 bases from J, leaving 16 bases between. Germline V gene sequence: CDR1 SGDLS, CDR2 YYNGEE. This CDR3 region has 14 residues. CDR3 bases: TGTGCCAGCACCCCCCTCGGAGGGATCTATGGCTACACCTTC. This gives the protein CASTPLGGIYGYTF.

This clone was observed a few times. The chain couples TRBV29-1 to TRBJ1-2; D gene uncertain. The CDR3 is made up of 12 amino acids. V gave up 4 bases and J gave up 3 bases, with 9 bases separating them. CDR1 is SQVTM, CDR2 ANQGSEA, per germline. The CDR3 is CSVALPHYGYTF. The CDR3 DNA reads TGCAGCGTTGCGCTTCCTCACTATGGCTACACCTTC. The variable domain in full, with the rest retrieved from reference TRBV29-1 and TRBJ1-2, is SAVISQKPSRDICQRGTSLTIQCQVDSQVTMMFWYRQQPGQSLTLIATANQGSEATYESGFVIDKFPISRPNLTFSTLTVSNMSPEDSSIYLCSVALPHYGYTFGSGTRLTVV.

The V gene is TRBV4-2, the J gene TRBJ2-7; 10 bases line up with TRBD2. Per the germline V gene, CDR1 is LGHNA and CDR2 is YNFKEQ. V shed 2 bases and J 5 bases; nucleotides not matched to a gene: 6. This CDR3 contains 15 residues. The CDR3 DNA reads TGTGCCAGCAGCCAACCCAGCGGGGGGGCCAACGAGCAGTACTTC. Encoded protein: CASSQPSGGANEQYF.

The chain uses TRBV29-1 and TRBJ2-1, with 8 bases that match TRBD2. Trimming removed 3 bases from V and 8 bases from J; junction bases left unmatched: 9. The germline V gene encodes CDR1 SQVTM and CDR2 ANQGSEA. CDR3 length: 14 residues. This CDR3 reads CSVDRLATLDEQFF. The CDR3 DNA sequence: TGCAGCGTTGATCGACTAGCGACCCTGGATGAGCAGTTCTTC.

This clone was counted once. The gene calls are TRBV6-1 and TRBJ1-5; D ambiguous. The CDR3 has 11 amino acids. Germline V gene lookup returns CDR1 MNHNS and CDR2 SASEGT. V lost 6 bases, J lost 7 bases, and 7 bases lay in between. The CDR3 DNA reads TGTGCCAGCAGGGCGGGCCAGCCCCAGCATTTT. It codes for CASRAGQPQHF.

The rearrangement links TRBV11-2 to TRBJ2-2, with D perhaps TRBD2 (6 bases). Deletions cut 7 bases from V and 2 bases from J, with 14 bases between. Germline V gene data show CDR1 as SGHAT and CDR2 as FQNNGV. CDR3 length equals 15 residues. In nucleotides, the CDR3 is TGTGCCAGCATCCCCTCGGGACTCAACACCGGGGAGCTGTTTTTT. It translates to CASIPSGLNTGELFF.

This clone was seen more than once but under ten times. The gene calls are TRBV14 and TRBJ1-2; D uncertain. CDR1 and CDR2 from the germline V gene are SGHDN and FVKESK. V lost 5 bases and J lost 2, with 12 bases in between. The CDR3 covers 14 residues. The CDR3 is CASSFSRLNYGYTF. The CDR3 region has the DNA TGTGCCAGCAGCTTCAGCAGGTTAAACTATGGCTACACCTTC.

The chain is built from TRBV7-2 and TRBJ2-5; 10 bases line up with TRBD2. The CDR3 extends over 14 amino acids. V lost 5 bases, J lost 3 bases, and 3 bases stayed unmatched. CDR1 SGHTA and CDR2 FQGNSA come from the germline V gene. The CDR3 spells CASSILAGEETQYF. The CDR3 DNA reads as TGTGCCAGCAGCATCCTAGCGGGGGAAGAGACCCAGTACTTC.

The chain joins TRBV5-1 to TRBJ1-5, with 10 nucleotides matching TRBD1. The CDR3 is made up of 13 amino acids. Trimming cost V 4 bases and J 11 bases; bases outside gene matches: 6. Looked up from germline, CDR1 is SGHRS and CDR2 is YFSETQ. CDR3 amino acids: CASSLDRGMTQHF. As DNA, the CDR3 is TGCGCCAGCAGCCTGGACAGGGGGATGACCCAGCATTTT.

The V gene is TRBV5-1, the J gene TRBJ1-2; D uncertain. Deletions cut 0 bases from V and 4 bases from J, with 10 bases between. This CDR3 is built from 14 residues. From germline, CDR1 is SGHRS and CDR2 YFSETQ. DNA for the CDR3: TGCGCCAGCAGCTTGGCCGGACGGTCCTATGGCTACACCTTC. Its protein is CASSLAGRSYGYTF. The complete variable domain, with remaining parts taken from reference TRBV5-1 and TRBJ1-2, reads KAGVTQTPRYLIKTRGQQVTLSCSPISGHRSVSWYQQTPGQGLQFLFEYFSETQRNKGNFPGRFSGRQFSNSRSEMNVSTLELGDSALYLCASSLAGRSYGYTFGSGTRLTVV.

The rearrangement uses TRBV4-3 and TRBJ2-5; D is possibly TRBD1 (5 bases). Germline lookup yields CDR1 LGHNA and CDR2 YSLEER. Trimming shortened V by 1 base and J by 5 bases, and 11 bases separated the two germline ends. The CDR3 is 14 residues long. The CDR3 bases are TGCGCCAGCAGCCAAGCCTGGGGCCGGGAGACCCAGTACTTC. This codes for CASSQAWGRETQYF.